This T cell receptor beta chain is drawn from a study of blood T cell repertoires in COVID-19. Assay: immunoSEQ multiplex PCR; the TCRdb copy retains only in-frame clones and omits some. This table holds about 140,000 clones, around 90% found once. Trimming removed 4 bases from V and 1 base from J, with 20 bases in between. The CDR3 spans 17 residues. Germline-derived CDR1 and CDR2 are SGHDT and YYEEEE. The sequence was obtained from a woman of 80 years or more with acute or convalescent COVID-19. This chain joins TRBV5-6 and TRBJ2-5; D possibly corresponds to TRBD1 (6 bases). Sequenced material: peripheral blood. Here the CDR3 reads CASSDYRARRPQETQYF. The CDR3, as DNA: TGTGCCAGCAGCGACTACAGGGCCCGCCGGCCCCAAGAGACCCAGTACTTC.